Only one count was recorded for the clone carrying this T cell receptor beta chain. Its specificity is unknown. This sample is drawn from a study of cytomegalovirus exposure and HLA in healthy donors. Notes on the study in general: Association of a missense DCLRE1C variant with TCR beta V- and J-gene trimming was reported in a later analysis.

Trimming took 5 bases from V and 1 from J, leaving 8 bases between them. The CDR3 extends over 13 amino acids. Germline CDR1 SGHTA, CDR2 FQGNSA. The primer mix had 60 Vbeta and 13 Jbeta primers. Generated by immunoSEQ multiplex PCR, the TCRdb table keeps only in-frame clones and is missing some. Of 170,000 or so clones listed, about four fifths are singletons. The source of this sequence is a man aged 25-45 years in good health and CMV-seropositive. The specimen sequenced was PBMCs. The chain carries TRBV7-2 and TRBJ2-5, with D possibly being TRBD2 (6 bases). CDR3 DNA sequence: TGTGCCAGCAGCCTGGGACTCCAAGAGACCCAGTACTTC. This sequence encodes CASSLGLQETQYF. Complete variable domain (other parts from reference TRBV7-2 and TRBJ2-5): GAGVSQSPSNKVTEKGKDVELRCDPISGHTALYWYRQSLGQGLEFLIYFQGNSAPDKSGLPSDRFSAERTGGSVSTLTIQRTQQEDSAVYLCASSLGLQETQYFGPGTRLLVL.